The sequence of this T cell receptor (beta chain) was determined in a study of T cells expressing NK-cell markers. Study information: Source material for TCR beta repertoires consisted of sorted CD3+CD56+NKG2C+, CD3+CD56+NKG2C- and CD3+CD56-NKG2C+ T cells. Sequenced donors, eight in total, included seven who were HCMV-seropositive and one who was seronegative. Study-level findings and limits: A range of about 1.0-7.5% of CD8+ T cells consisted of dominant NKG2C+ clonotypes in about six donors.

From germline, CDR1 is MNHNS and CDR2 SASEGT. This CDR3 comprises 15 residues. Beta-chain TCR cDNA was generated via 5'RACE template switching with UMIs. After re-calling the 5' RACE reads, TCRdb lists one entry per CDR3 protein, DNA absent. The sample has 350,000 to 450,000 distinct CDR3 sequences. Worth noting for this clonotype: As yet, its antigen is unknown.

The sequence derives from a man aged 18 to 69 in good health. The source material was blood T cells: a sorted CD56 or NKG2C T cell subset, CD4+ or CD8+ T cells, or bulk PBMC T cells (not recorded which). This sequence joins TRBV6-1 and TRBJ2-1; with no DNA, the TCRdb D assignment of TRBD1 cannot be verified. The CDR3 loop is CASLFGTSSYNEQFF.